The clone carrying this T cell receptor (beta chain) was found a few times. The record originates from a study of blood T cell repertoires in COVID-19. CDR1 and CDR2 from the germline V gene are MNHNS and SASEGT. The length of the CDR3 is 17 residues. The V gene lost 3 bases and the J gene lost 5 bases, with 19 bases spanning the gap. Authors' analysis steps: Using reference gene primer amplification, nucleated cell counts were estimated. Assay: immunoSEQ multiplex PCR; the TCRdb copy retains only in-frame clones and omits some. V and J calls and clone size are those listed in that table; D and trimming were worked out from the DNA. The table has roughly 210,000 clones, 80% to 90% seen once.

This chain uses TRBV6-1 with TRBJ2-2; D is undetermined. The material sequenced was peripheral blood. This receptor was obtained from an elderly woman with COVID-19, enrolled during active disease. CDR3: CASSDLGVAVWTGELFF. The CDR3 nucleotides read TGTGCCAGCAGTGATCTGGGCGTGGCCGTGTGGACCGGGGAGCTGTTTTTT.